Each of the 18 T cell receptor beta chains below was sequenced from the same sample in a study of identical twins. TCRdb fed the 5' RACE reads into MiXCR, producing one record per CDR3 protein. The sample includes roughly 710,000 distinct CDR3 sequences, around 6% of them seen just once. Sequencing used naive T cells sorted from blood. Every receptor here comes from a man aged 18 to 29 in good health.

This rearrangement joins TRBV6-1 to TRBJ2-7; no firm D call. This CDR3 has 14 residues. CDR1 and CDR2 from the germline V gene are MNHNS and SASEGT. V lost 1 base, J lost 1 base, and 8 bases lay in between. This CDR3 is CASSEGFRSYEQYF. The CDR3 DNA follows: TGTGCCAGCAGTGAAGGTTTCAGATCCTACGAGCAGTACTTC.

This clonotype has at least ten counts. V and J are TRBV12-3 or TRBV12-4 and TRBJ2-6; D not resolved. The CDR3 spans 14 residues. With 2 bases removed from V and 0 bases from J, the gap between germline ends came to 2 bases. For the CDR3, the DNA is TGTGCCAGCAGTTTACACTCTGGGGCCAACGTCCTGACTTTC. Amino acid sequence: CASSLHSGANVLTF.

This clonotype was seen at least ten times. The V call is TRBV20-1, the J call TRBJ2-1; possibly TRBD2 for D (6 bases). Per the germline V gene, CDR1 is DFQATT and CDR2 is SNEGSKA (reference sequence). CDR3 size: 15 residues. With 0 bases removed from V and 2 bases from J, the gap between germline ends came to 11 bases. CDR3 nucleotide sequence: TGCAGTGCTAGAGATCGGGAGACTCCCTACAATGAGCAGTTCTTC. Translation gives CSARDRETPYNEQFF.

This clonotype was seen only a few times. The V and J genes are TRBV28 and TRBJ2-3, with D hard to call. Germline V gives CDR1 MDHEN, CDR2 SYDVKM. V lost 3 bases and J 2 bases, leaving 9 bases between the germline ends. The CDR3 contains 14 residues. CDR3: CASSFPASTDTQYF. CDR3 coding DNA: TGTGCCAGCAGTTTTCCTGCCTCCACAGATACGCAGTATTTT.

This clonotype was seen ten or more times. V is TRBV5-1 and J is TRBJ1-1; D gene unclear. The CDR3 has 13 amino acids. Trimming removed 4 bases from V and 1 base from J, with 8 bases in between. Germline CDR1 SGHRS, CDR2 YFSETQ. This CDR3 reads CASSPPGNTEAFF. CDR3 sequence (DNA): TGCGCCAGCAGCCCCCCAGGGAACACTGAAGCTTTCTTT.

This clonotype was counted at least ten times. The V call is TRBV20-1, the J call TRBJ2-5; tentatively, D is TRBD1 (5 bases). The V end lost 6 bases, the J end lost 5 bases, and 16 bases lay between the germline ends. CDR3 length equals 13 residues. Germline V CDR1 and CDR2: DFQATT, SNEGSKA (reference sequence). CDR3 sequence (DNA): TGCAGTGCGCCAATTCTAGGGGTGGAGACCCAGTACTTC. Protein sequence: CSAPILGVETQYF.

The genes are TRBV7-9 and TRBJ2-7; D not certain. The germline V gene has CDR1 SEHNR and CDR2 FQNEAQ (reference sequence). V lost 5 bases to trimming and J lost 5 bases, with 10 bases between them. This CDR3 region has 12 residues. CDR3 protein: CASSRASDEQYV. In DNA, the CDR3 is TGTGCCAGCAGCCGGGCTAGTGACGAGCAGTACGTC.

The chain recombines TRBV20-1 with TRBJ2-3, with TRBD2 matching over 8 bases. The CDR3 totals 17 residues. CDR1 and CDR2 from the germline V gene are DFQATT and SNEGSKA (reference sequence). Unmatched junction bases numbered 16, after V lost 6 bases and J lost 2 bases. The CDR3 loop is CSADLTSGVSNTDTQYF. CDR3 DNA sequence: TGCAGTGCCGATCTAACTAGCGGTGTATCAAACACAGATACGCAGTATTTT.

At least ten counts were recorded for this clonotype. The gene calls are TRBV11-2 and TRBJ1-4; 10 bases match TRBD1. This CDR3 region has 16 residues. Looked up from germline, CDR1 is SGHAT and CDR2 is FQNNGV. The V segment lost 1 base and the J segment 4 bases; nucleotides outside the gene matches: 3. In nucleotides, the CDR3 is TGTGCCAGCAGCTTAGGACAGGGGGCCCTTAATGAAAAACTGTTTTTT. It yields the protein CASSLGQGALNEKLFF.

At least ten counts were recorded for this clonotype. The chain employs TRBV11-1 and TRBJ2-1; D is undetermined. CDR1 and CDR2 from the germline V gene are SGHAT and FQDESV (reference sequence). V was clipped by 6 bases and J by 9 bases, with 12 bases between them. This CDR3 has 12 amino acids. The CDR3 loop reads CASSTAGGEQFF. In DNA form, the CDR3 reads TGTGCCAGCAGTACTGCAGGCGGTGAGCAGTTCTTC.

This chain uses TRBV7-2 with TRBJ1-2; 7 positions agree with TRBD1. Germline CDR1 and CDR2: SGHTA and FQGNSA. The CDR3 runs 14 residues. V was clipped by 6 bases and J by 3 bases; unmatched bases: 7. The CDR3 here is CASRTGTADYGYTF. The CDR3 bases are TGTGCCAGCAGAACAGGGACAGCCGACTATGGCTACACCTTC.

This clonotype was counted only a few times. J is TRBJ2-7 and V is TRBV6-2 or TRBV6-3, with TRBD2 identical over 15 bases. The ends lost 5 bases at V and 4 bases at J; junction bases unmatched: 9. The CDR3 contains 17 residues. CDR1 and CDR2 (germline): MNHEY, SVGEGT. The CDR3 DNA is TGTGCCAGCAGTCAATTCTCCGGGACTAGCGGGAGGTACGAGCAGTACTTC. Its protein product is CASSQFSGTSGRYEQYF.

This clonotype was seen many times. The chain recombines TRBV20-1 with TRBJ2-7, with TRBD2 matching 7 bases. CDR1 and CDR2 (germline): DFQATT, SNEGSKA (reference sequence). The V and J ends lost 0 bases and 3 bases, in that order; junction bases with no gene match: 5. The CDR3 consists of 14 residues. CDR3 residues: CSARDLAGVYEQYF. DNA of the CDR3: TGCAGTGCTAGAGATTTAGCGGGCGTCTACGAGCAGTACTTC.

The chain uses TRBV29-1 and TRBJ2-1, with 8 bases identical to TRBD2. The CDR3 spans 17 residues. Germline V gene sequence: CDR1 SQVTM, CDR2 ANQGSEA. The ends lost 4 bases at V and 3 bases at J; junction bases unmatched: 14. The CDR3 DNA sequence: TGCAGCGTTGTAAAGATGAGGGCGGGGGGAAGCTACAATGAGCAGTTCTTC. This gives the protein CSVVKMRAGGSYNEQFF.

In this sample, this clonotype turned up many times. The chain recombines TRBV6-1 with TRBJ1-5; D not certain. CDR3 length equals 11 residues. Germline V gene data show CDR1 as MNHNS and CDR2 as SASEGT. V dropped 4 bases and J dropped 5 bases, with 3 bases sitting between them. The CDR3, as DNA: TGTGCCAGCAGTGGGCATCAGCCCCAGCATTTT. This encodes CASSGHQPQHF.

This clonotype was detected many times. This chain connects TRBV5-5 to TRBJ2-7, with 9 bases identical to TRBD1. CDR1 and CDR2 from the germline V gene are SGHKS and YYEKEE (reference sequence). The CDR3 runs 14 residues. With 5 bases clipped from V and 3 bases from J, the junction kept 6 bases outside the gene matches. The CDR3 coding sequence is TGTGCCAGCAGGTCACCGGGACAGGGCTACGAGCAGTACGTC. The encoded protein is CASRSPGQGYEQYV.

The CDR3 reads CASTWWTEPQETQYF. CDR3 in DNA: TGTGCCAGCACTTGGTGGACAGAGCCCCAAGAGACCCAGTACTTC. This chain joins TRBV11-2 and TRBJ2-5; D is perhaps TRBD1 (6 bases). Trimming took off 7 bases at V and 1 base at J, with 16 bases between the two ends. The CDR3 spans 15 residues. CDR1 is SGHAT, CDR2 FQNNGV, per germline.

In this sample, this clonotype turned up many times. The chain joins TRBV6-2 or TRBV6-3 to TRBJ2-7; 12 bases align to TRBD2. Trimming at V came to 7 bases and at J to 4 bases, leaving 8 bases not matched to a gene. Germline V CDR1 and CDR2: MNHEY, SVGEGT. The CDR3 has 15 residues. The CDR3 loop reads CASIRLAGDLYEQYF. The CDR3 DNA reads TGTGCCAGCATTAGACTAGCGGGAGATCTTTACGAGCAGTACTTC.